This T cell receptor beta chain was observed in a study of CD8 T cells in ankylosing spondylitis. The V end lost 4 bases, the J end lost 3 bases, and 19 bases lay between the germline ends. The CDR3 is 16 amino acids. One entry per CDR3 protein, called by TCRdb with MiXCR from the 5' RACE reads. Here the sample spans about 340,000 distinct CDR3 sequences, 14% to 15% being singletons. This clonotype was observed a handful of times. The chain recombines TRBV12-3 or TRBV12-4 with TRBJ2-7, with D perhaps TRBD1 or TRBD2 (5 bases each). Sequencing was performed on blood, either unsorted or a sorted T cell fraction (not recorded which). This clonotype originated in a male donor with ankylosing spondylitis or in good health (not recorded which). CDR3: CASSYVTGTLGYEQYF. For the CDR3, the DNA is TGTGCCAGCAGTTACGTGACCGGGACCCTCGGCTACGAGCAGTACTTC.